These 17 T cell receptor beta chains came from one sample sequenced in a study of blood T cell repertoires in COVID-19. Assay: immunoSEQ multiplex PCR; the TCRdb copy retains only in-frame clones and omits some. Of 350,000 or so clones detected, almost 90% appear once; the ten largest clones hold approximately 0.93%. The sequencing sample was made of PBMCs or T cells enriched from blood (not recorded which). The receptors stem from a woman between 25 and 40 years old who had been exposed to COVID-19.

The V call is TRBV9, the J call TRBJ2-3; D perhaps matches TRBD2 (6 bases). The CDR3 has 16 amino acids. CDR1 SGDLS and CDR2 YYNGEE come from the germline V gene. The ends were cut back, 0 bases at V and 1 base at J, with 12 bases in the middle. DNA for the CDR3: TGTGCCAGCAGCGTAGGGAGGGTATGGGGCACAGATACGCAGTATTTT. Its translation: CASSVGRVWGTDTQYF.

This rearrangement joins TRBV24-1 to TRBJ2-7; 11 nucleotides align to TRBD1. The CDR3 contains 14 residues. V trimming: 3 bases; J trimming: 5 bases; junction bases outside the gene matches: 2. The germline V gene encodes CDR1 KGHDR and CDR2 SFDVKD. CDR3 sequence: CATSDRTGGHEQYF. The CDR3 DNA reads TGTGCCACCAGTGATCGGACAGGGGGCCACGAGCAGTACTTC.

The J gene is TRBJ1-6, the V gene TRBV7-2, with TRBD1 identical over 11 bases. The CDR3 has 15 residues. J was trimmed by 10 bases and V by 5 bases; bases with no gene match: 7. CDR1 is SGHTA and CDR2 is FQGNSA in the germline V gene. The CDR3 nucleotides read TGTGCCAGCAGCCTCCGCGGGACAGGGGGATCACCCCTCCACTTT. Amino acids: CASSLRGTGGSPLHF.

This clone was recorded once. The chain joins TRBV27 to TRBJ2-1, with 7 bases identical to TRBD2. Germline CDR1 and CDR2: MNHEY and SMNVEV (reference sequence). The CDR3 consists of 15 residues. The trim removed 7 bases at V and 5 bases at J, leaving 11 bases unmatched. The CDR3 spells CASTLGGVNNNEQFF. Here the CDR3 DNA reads TGTGCCAGCACCTTGGGGGGGGTTAATAACAATGAGCAGTTCTTC.

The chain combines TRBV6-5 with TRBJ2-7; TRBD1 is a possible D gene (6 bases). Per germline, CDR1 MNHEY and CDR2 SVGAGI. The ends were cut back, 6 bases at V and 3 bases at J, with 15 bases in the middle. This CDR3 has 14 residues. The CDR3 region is CASSYGQSFYEQYF. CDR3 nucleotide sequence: TGTGCCAGCAGCTATGGACAGAGTTTCTACGAGCAGTACTTC.

CDR3 loop: CASSKGTSGSETQYF. As DNA, the CDR3 is TGTGCCAGCAGCAAGGGGACTAGCGGGAGCGAGACCCAGTACTTC. The J gene is TRBJ2-5, the V gene TRBV21-1; TRBD2, the D gene given by the table, was not confirmed from the DNA. TRBV21-1 is designated a pseudogene. The CDR3 spans 15 residues.

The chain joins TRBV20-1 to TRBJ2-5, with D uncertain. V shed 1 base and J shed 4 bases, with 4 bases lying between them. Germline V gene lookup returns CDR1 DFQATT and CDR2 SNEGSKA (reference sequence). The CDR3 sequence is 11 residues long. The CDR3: CSARASETQYF. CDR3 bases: TGCAGTGCTAGAGCTTCAGAGACCCAGTACTTC.

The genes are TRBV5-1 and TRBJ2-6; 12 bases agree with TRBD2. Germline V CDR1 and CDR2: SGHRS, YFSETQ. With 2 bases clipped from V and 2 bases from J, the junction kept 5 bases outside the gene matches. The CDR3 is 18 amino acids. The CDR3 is CASSFWTSGKTGANVLTF. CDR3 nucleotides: TGCGCCAGCAGCTTTTGGACTAGCGGGAAGACTGGGGCCAACGTCCTGACTTTC.

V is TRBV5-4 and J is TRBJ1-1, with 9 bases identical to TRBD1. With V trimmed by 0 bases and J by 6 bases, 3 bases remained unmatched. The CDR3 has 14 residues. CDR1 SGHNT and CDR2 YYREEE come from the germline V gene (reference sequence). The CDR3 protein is CASSLGQGVSEAFF. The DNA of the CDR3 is TGTGCCAGCAGCTTGGGACAGGGGGTTTCTGAAGCTTTCTTT. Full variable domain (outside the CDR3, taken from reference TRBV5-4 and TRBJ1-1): ETGVTQSPTHLIKTRGQQVTLRCSSQSGHNTVSWYQQALGQGPQFIFQYYREEENGRGNFPPRFSGLQFPNYSSELNVNALELDDSALYLCASSLGQGVSEAFFGQGTRLTVV.

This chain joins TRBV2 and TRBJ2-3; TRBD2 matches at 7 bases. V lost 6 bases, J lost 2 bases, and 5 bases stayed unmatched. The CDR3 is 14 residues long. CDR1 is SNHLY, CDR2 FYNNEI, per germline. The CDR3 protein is CASRREGYTDTQYF. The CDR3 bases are TGTGCCAGCAGGAGGGAGGGGTACACAGATACGCAGTATTTT.

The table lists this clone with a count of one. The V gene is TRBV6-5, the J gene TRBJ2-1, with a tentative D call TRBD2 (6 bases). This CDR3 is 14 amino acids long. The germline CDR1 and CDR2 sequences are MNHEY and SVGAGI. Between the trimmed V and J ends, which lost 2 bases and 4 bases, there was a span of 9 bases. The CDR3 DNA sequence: TGTGCCAGCAGTTACGGGACTCGATACAATGAGCAGTTCTTC. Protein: CASSYGTRYNEQFF.

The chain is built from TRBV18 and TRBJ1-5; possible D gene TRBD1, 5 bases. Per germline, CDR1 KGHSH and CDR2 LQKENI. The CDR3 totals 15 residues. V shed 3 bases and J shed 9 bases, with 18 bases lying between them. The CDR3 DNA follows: TGTGCCAGCTCACCCCCACCCAGGGTCCGGATGCCCCAGCATTTT. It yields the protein CASSPPPRVRMPQHF. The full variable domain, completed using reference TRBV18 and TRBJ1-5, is NAGVMQNPRHLVRRRGQEARLRCSPMKGHSHVYWYRQLPEEGLKFMVYLQKENIIDESGMPKERFSAEFPKEGPSILRIQQVVRGDSAAYFCASSPPPRVRMPQHFGDGTRLSIL.

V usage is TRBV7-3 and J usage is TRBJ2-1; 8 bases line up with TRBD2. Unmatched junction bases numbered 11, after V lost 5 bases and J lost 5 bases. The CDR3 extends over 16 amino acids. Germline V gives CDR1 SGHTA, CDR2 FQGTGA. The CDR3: CASSPTPGLGDNEQFF. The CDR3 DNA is TGTGCCAGCAGCCCTACCCCGGGACTAGGGGACAATGAGCAGTTCTTC.

CDR3 bases: TGTGCCACCGCCATCCCGGGACAGGGCACGCCCCAGCATTTT. It codes for CATAIPGQGTPQHF. The J gene is TRBJ1-5, the V gene TRBV28, with 9 nucleotides matching TRBD1. V lost 10 bases, J lost 9 bases, and 13 bases stayed unmatched. Germline V lookup: CDR1 MDHEN, CDR2 SYDVKM. The CDR3 covers 14 residues.

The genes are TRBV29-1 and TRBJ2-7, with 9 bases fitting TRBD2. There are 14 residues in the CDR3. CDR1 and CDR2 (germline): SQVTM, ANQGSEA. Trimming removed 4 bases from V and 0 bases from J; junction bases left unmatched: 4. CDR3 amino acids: CSVGGRASSYEQYF. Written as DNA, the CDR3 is TGCAGCGTTGGCGGGAGGGCTAGCTCCTACGAGCAGTACTTC.

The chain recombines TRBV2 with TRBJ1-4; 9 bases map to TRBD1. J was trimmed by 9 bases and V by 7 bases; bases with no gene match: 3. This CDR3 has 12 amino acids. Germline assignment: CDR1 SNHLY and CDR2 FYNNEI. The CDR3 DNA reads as TGTGCCAGCATTGGGACAGGGAAAAAACTGTTTTTT. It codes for CASIGTGKKLFF.

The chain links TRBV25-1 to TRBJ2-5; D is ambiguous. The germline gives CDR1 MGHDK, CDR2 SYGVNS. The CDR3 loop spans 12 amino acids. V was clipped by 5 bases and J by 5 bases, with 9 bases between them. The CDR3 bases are TGTGCCAGCAGTACGGGTAGGGAGACCCAGTACTTC. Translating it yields CASSTGRETQYF.